This T cell receptor beta chain was sequenced during a study of identical twins (dated by TCRdb to the mid-2010s). Notes on the research overall: The study deep-sequenced TCR alpha and beta repertoires from monozygotic twins, unrelated adults of various ages and cord blood to test whether fetal clonotypes persist. Replicate twin experiments were performed at different times using different library preparation protocols to rule out contamination.

The method was 5' RACE. Reads for this sample came from an Illumina HiSeq 2000. Template switching introduced a universal primer binding site; the final cDNA contained a unique molecular identifier, enabling accurate counting of TCR cDNA molecules. First-strand cDNA for TCR alpha and beta chains was synthesized from specific primers in the conserved constant-segment region. To control for contamination, every cDNA library carried two barcodes: a SMART-Mk sample barcode plus Illumina barcodes. TruSeq adapter sequences along with Illumina sample barcodes were introduced in two successive PCR steps. The TCR alpha and beta cDNA libraries were sequenced on the Illumina HiSeq platform using custom primers. The authors' pipeline ran thus. MiGEC processed the raw reads to extract unique molecular identifiers, while MiXCR was used to determine the CDR3 positions. Recombination models were inferred per individual with the repgenHMM and IGoR tools using an EM algorithm. Shared clonotypes were analyzed with the tcR package in R, and sharing was normalized by the product of cloneset sizes. Out-of-frame nonproductive sequences were analyzed to study raw recombination free of thymic and clonal selection effects. TCRdb took the public reads, trimmed them with fastp at Q25, ran MiXCR for clone calling and kept in-frame beta chains. Under each unique CDR3 protein, matching rows form one entry showing the most common genes and DNA. In this record, the V and J calls reflect TCRdb's handling and not the investigators' own analysis. In this sample the table shows some 240,000 distinct CDR3 sequences, about 8.5% of which occur a single time. Together, the top ten hold 3% of the sample.

General study outcomes and caveats: Invariant T cells such as MAIT and iNKT could partly confound zero-insertion analyses, though diverse VJ usage argued against this for most clonotypes. Compared with coincidental sharing between unrelated individuals, an excess of low generation-probability sequences was observed among out-of-frame TCR alpha sequences shared between twins. In monozygotic twins, out-of-frame TCR alpha sharing was systematically underestimated by recombination models, although the models agreed with sharing between unrelated individuals. A weaker excess of twin sharing was found in beta out-of-frame sequences because the signal-to-noise ratio was lowered by fewer shared sequences. Because the same donors could not be followed over many years, the conclusions relied on cross-sectional statistical analysis. Fewer insertions were carried by abundant cord blood beta clonotypes, a similar but weaker trend appeared in young adult naive repertoires, and no such trend appeared in memory repertoires.

Every donor was a healthy Caucasian. Three pairs of female monozygotic twins, all aged about 18 to 29 years, made up the twin cohort. Positive isolation kits from Invitrogen were used to isolate CD4+ and CD8+ T cell populations. V lost 0 bases and J lost 5 bases, and the count of bases not matched to a germline gene is 2. The CDR3 goes from the cysteine to the phenylalanine over 15 residues. Only the CDR3 portion is preserved as DNA: 45 bases, with reading frame beginning at the first base. Based on the germline V gene, the CDR1 and CDR2 sequences are MRHNA and SNTAGT. This clonotype was observed a handful of times. Its cognate antigen has yet to be identified. No much larger clonotype is one base removed from it; base qualities were not supplied. Separately, the same data were catalogued under a study of yellow fever vaccine responses in identical twins. As that second paper reports: The T cell response to vaccination in identical twins was reported by the authors to appear partly convergent and partly personalized. In the study, vaccine-responding T cell clones were precisely tracked in identical twins.

The sequence derives from a woman younger than 35 in good health. The V and J genes are TRBV6-4 and TRBJ2-2; TRBD2 agrees with 8 junctional bases. The sequenced material came from CD8+ T cells sorted from blood. The CDR3 sequence is CASSDSREGTGELFF. The DNA is as follows: TGTGCCAGCAGTGACTCCCGGGAGGGGACCGGGGAGCTGTTTTTT.